This T cell receptor (beta chain) derives from a study of blood T cell repertoires in COVID-19. Overall study context: T cells, B-cell-depleted T cells, or PBMCs supplied cDNA or gDNA.

Germline CDR1 and CDR2: LGHNA and YNFKEQ. This CDR3 comprises 16 residues. The J segment lost 4 bases and the V segment lost 3 bases, leaving 9 bases of the junction unmatched. Profiling relied on immunoSEQ multiplex PCR, and the TCRdb table lists in-frame clones only, not all of them. Seen here are approximately 150,000 clones, around 80% observed once, and the top ten hold approximately 7.7%. This clonotype was sampled from a woman in her 50s who had recovered from COVID-19. The V gene is TRBV4-2, the J gene TRBJ1-5; 7 bases align to TRBD1. Material for sequencing was PBMCs or T cells enriched from blood (not recorded which). The CDR3 reads CASSHTTTGTNQPQHF. DNA for the CDR3: TGTGCCAGCAGCCACACCACGACAGGGACAAATCAGCCCCAGCATTTT.